This passage covers 5 T cell receptor beta chains from one sample sequenced in a study of T cell responses to AZD1222 COVID-19 vaccine. Here immunoSEQ multiplex PCR was the method, and the copy in TCRdb shows in-frame clones only, minus some. The profile shows around 50,000 clones, under 90% of them singletons. Sequenced material: peripheral blood, taken on day 0 of AZD1222 vaccination. The receptors stem from an adult in good health.

The V call is TRBV5-1, the J call TRBJ1-2, with 8 bases aligning to TRBD1. V lost 0 bases to trimming and J lost 6 bases; unmatched junction nucleotides: 4. CDR3 size: 14 residues. Germline lookup yields CDR1 SGHRS and CDR2 YFSETQ. The CDR3 is CASSLEQGADGYTF. For the CDR3, the DNA is TGCGCCAGCAGCTTGGAGCAGGGGGCCGATGGCTACACCTTC.

In this sample, this clone turned up a few times. J is TRBJ2-2 and V is TRBV5-8; D remains ambiguous. This CDR3 contains 14 residues. CDR1 and CDR2 (germline): SGHTS, YDEGEE. Between the trimmed V and J ends, which lost 1 base and 4 bases, there was a span of 8 bases. The CDR3 coding sequence is TGTGCCAGCAGCTTGTTACCGACCACCGGGGAGCTGTTTTTT. Encoded protein: CASSLLPTTGELFF. The whole variable domain, remainder taken from reference TRBV5-8 and TRBJ2-2, is EAGVTQSPTHLIKTRGQQATLRCSPISGHTSVYWYQQALGLGLQFLLWYDEGEERNRGNFPPRFSGRQFPNYSSELNVNALELEDSALYLCASSLLPTTGELFFGEGSRLTVL.

The chain uses TRBV29-1 and TRBJ2-1; D is unclear. CDR1 is SQVTM and CDR2 is ANQGSEA in the germline V gene. CDR3 length: 11 amino acids. V was trimmed by 3 bases and J by 8 bases, leaving 8 bases between them. Here the CDR3 reads CSVDWGYEQFF. In DNA, the CDR3 is TGCAGCGTTGATTGGGGTTATGAGCAGTTCTTC.

The CDR3 region is CASSPSTGGGYEQYF. In nucleotides, the CDR3 is TGTGCCAGCAGCCCCTCGACAGGGGGCGGTTACGAGCAGTACTTC. The chain links TRBV5-5 to TRBJ2-7, with TRBD1 identical over 10 bases. Germline V CDR1 and CDR2: SGHKS, YYEKEE (reference sequence). Trimming removed 4 bases from V and 4 bases from J; junction bases left unmatched: 8. The length of the CDR3 is 15 residues. The whole variable domain, remainder taken from reference TRBV5-5 and TRBJ2-7, is DAGVTQSPTHLIKTRGQQVTLRCSPISGHKSVSWYQQVLGQGPQFIFQYYEKEERGRGNFPDRFSARQFPNYSSELNVNALLLGDSALYLCASSPSTGGGYEQYFGPGTRLTVT.

DNA for the CDR3: TGTGCCAGCAGCCCCTGGAGGACGAACACTGAAGCTTTCTTT. Its translation is CASSPWRTNTEAFF. V gene TRBV11-2 combines with J gene TRBJ1-1; D gene ambiguous. Germline V gene sequence: CDR1 SGHAT, CDR2 FQNNGV. The V end lost 5 bases, the J end lost 1 base, and 11 bases lay between the germline ends. This CDR3 has 14 residues.